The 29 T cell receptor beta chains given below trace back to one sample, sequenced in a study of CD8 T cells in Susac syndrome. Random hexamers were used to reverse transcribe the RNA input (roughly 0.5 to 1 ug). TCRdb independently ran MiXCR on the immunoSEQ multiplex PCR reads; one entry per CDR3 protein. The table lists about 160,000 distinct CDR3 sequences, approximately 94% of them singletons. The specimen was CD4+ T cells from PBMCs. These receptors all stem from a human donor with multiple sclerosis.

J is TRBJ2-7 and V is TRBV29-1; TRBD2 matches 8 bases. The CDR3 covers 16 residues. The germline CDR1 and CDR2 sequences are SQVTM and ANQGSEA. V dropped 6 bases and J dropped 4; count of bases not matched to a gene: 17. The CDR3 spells CSVSGTREPATYEQYF. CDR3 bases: TGCAGCGTGTCCGGGACTAGGGAGCCCGCTACTTACGAGCAGTACTTC.

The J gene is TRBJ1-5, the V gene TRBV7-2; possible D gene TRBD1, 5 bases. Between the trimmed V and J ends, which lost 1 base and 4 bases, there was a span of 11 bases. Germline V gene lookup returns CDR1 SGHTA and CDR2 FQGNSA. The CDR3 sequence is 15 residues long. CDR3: CASSLGTRENQPQHF. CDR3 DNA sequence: TGTGCCAGCAGCTTAGGGACCAGGGAAAATCAGCCCCAGCATTTT.

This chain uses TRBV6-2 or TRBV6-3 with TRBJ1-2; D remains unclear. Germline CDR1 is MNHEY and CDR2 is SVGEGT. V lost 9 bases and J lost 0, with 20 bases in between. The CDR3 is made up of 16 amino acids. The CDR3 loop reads CASLPDPGQSNYGYTF. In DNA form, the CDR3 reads TGTGCCAGTTTACCGGACCCGGGCCAATCTAACTATGGCTACACCTTC.

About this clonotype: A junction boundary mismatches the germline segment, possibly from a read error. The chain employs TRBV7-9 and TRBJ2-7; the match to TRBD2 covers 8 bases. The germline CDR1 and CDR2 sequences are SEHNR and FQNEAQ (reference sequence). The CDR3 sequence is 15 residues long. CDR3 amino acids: CASSIAGRRDYEQYF. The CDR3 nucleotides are TGTGCCAGCAGCATAGCGGGGCGAAGAGACTACGAGCAGTACTTC. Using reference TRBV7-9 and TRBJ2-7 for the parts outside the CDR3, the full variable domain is DTGVSQNPRHKITKRGQNVTFRCDPISEHNRLYWYRQTLGQGPEFLTYFQNEAQLEKSRLLSDRFSAERPKGSFSTLEIQRTEQGDSAMYLCASSIAGRRDYEQYFGPGTRLTVT.

The CDR3 sequence: CSVGQTYEQYF. CDR3 coding DNA: TGCAGCGTTGGACAGACCTACGAGCAGTACTTC. The chain uses TRBV29-1 and TRBJ2-7; TRBD1 is a possible D gene (5 bases). V shed 4 bases and J shed 2 bases, with 6 bases lying between them. This CDR3 spans 11 amino acids. CDR1 is SQVTM, CDR2 ANQGSEA, per germline.

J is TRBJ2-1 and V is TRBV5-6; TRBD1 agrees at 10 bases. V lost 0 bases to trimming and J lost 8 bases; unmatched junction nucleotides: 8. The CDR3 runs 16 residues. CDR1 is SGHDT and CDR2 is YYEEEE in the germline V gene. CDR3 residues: CASSLVGQGLGDEQFF. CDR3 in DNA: TGTGCCAGCAGCTTGGTGGGACAGGGGTTAGGAGATGAGCAGTTCTTC.

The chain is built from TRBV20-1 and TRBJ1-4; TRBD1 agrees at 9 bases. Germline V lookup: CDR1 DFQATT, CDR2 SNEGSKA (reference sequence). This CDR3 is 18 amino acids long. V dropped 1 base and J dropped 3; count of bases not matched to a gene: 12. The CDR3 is CSARAVAGQGSANEKLFF. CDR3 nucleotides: TGCAGTGCTAGAGCCGTCGCGGGACAGGGTTCGGCTAATGAAAAACTGTTTTTT.

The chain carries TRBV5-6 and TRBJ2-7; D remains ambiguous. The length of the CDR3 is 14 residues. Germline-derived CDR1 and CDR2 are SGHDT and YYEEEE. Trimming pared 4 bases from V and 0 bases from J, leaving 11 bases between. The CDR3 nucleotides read TGTGCCAGCAGCCGGAGCTTCAGCTCCTACGAGCAGTACTTC. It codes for CASSRSFSSYEQYF.

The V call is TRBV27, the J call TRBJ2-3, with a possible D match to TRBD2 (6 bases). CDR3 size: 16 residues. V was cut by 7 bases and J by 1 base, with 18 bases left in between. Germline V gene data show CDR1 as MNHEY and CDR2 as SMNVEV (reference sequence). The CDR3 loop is CASKMSRDSRTDTQYF. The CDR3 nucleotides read TGTGCCAGCAAAATGAGTAGGGACTCCCGCACAGATACGCAGTATTTT.

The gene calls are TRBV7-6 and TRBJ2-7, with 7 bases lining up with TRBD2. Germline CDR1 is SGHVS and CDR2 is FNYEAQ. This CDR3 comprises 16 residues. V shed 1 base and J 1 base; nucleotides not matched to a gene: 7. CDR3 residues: CASSLGSREVSYEQYF. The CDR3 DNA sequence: TGTGCCAGCAGCTTAGGTTCCCGGGAGGTATCCTACGAGCAGTACTTC.

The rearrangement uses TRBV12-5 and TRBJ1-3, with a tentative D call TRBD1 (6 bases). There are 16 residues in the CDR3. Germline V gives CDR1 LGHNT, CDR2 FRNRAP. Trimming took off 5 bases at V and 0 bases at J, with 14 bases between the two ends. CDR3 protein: CASGPRTAISGNTIYF. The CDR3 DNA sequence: TGTGCTAGTGGTCCTAGGACAGCAATCTCTGGAAACACCATATATTTT. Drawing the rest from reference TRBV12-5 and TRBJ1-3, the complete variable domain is DARVTQTPRHKVTEMGQEVTMRCQPILGHNTVFWYRQTMMQGLELLAYFRNRAPLDDSGMPKDRFSAEMPDATLATLKIQPSEPRDSAVYFCASGPRTAISGNTIYFGEGSWLTVV.

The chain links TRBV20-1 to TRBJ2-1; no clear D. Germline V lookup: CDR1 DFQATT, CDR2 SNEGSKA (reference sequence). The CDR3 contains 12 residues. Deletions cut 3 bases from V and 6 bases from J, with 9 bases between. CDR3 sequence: CSARVRANEQFF. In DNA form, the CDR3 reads TGCAGTGCTAGGGTTCGGGCCAATGAGCAGTTCTTC.

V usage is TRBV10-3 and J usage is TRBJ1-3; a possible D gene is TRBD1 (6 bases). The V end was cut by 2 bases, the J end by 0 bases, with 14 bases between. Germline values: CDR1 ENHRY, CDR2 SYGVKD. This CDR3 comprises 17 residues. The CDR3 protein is CAISEPSTGISGNTIYF. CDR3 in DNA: TGTGCCATCAGTGAGCCCTCTACAGGGATCTCTGGAAACACCATATATTTT.

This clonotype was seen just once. CDR3 in DNA: TGCAGTGCTTGGGGGGAGACCCAGTACTTC. It is translated as CSAWGETQYF. The rearrangement links TRBV20-1 to TRBJ2-5, with D tentatively TRBD1 or TRBD2 (5 bases each). The V gene's germline CDR1 is DFQATT and CDR2 SNEGSKA (reference sequence). CDR3 length: 10 residues. Deletions cut 5 bases from V and 5 bases from J, with 6 bases between.

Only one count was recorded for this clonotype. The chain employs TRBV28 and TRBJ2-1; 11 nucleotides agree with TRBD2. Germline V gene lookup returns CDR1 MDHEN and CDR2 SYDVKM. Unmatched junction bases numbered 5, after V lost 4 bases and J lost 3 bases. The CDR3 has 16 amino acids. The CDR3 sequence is CASSSLTSGVYNEQFF. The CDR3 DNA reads TGTGCCAGCAGTTCCTTGACTAGCGGGGTCTACAATGAGCAGTTCTTC.

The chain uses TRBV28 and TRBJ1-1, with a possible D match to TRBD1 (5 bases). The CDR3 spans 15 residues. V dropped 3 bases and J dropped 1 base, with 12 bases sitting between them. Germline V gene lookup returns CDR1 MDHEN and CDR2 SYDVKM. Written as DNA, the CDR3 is TGTGCCAGCAGTTTTTCCCTTGGACAGAACACTGAAGCTTTCTTT. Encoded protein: CASSFSLGQNTEAFF.

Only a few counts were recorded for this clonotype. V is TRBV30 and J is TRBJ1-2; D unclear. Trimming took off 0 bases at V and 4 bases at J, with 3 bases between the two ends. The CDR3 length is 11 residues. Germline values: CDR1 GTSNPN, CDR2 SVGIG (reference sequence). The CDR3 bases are TGTGCCTGGAGTGTTAGCTATGGCTACACCTTC. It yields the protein CAWSVSYGYTF.

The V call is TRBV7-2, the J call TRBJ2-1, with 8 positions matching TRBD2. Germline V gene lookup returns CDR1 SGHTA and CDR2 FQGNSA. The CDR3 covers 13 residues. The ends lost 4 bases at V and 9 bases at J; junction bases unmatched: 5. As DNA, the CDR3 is TGTGCCAGCAGCTGGACTAGCATCAGTGAGCAGTTCTTC. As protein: CASSWTSISEQFF.

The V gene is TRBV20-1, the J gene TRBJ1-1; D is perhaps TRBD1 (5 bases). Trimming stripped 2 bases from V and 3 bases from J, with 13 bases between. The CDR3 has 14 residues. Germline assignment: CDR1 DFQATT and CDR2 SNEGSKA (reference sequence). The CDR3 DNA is TGCAGTGCTAGAATCGGGGCATCGGACACTGAAGCTTTCTTT. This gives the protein CSARIGASDTEAFF.

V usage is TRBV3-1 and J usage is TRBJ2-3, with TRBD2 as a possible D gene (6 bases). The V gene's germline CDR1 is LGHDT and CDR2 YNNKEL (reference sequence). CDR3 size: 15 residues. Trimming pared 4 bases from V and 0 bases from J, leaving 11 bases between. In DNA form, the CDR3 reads TGTGCCAGCAGCCCCCTAGCGCAAAGCACAGATACGCAGTATTTT. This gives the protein CASSPLAQSTDTQYF.

The CDR3 loop is CASSAMNTEAFF. The DNA of the CDR3 is TGTGCCTCGAGCGCTATGAACACTGAAGCTTTCTTT. The chain uses TRBV6-6 and TRBJ1-1; D is ambiguous. This CDR3 has 12 residues. Germline CDR1 is MNHNY and CDR2 is SVGAGI (reference sequence). Trimming cost V 11 bases and J 0 bases, with 10 bases left between them.

CDR3 in amino acids: CASSLSQTDTQYF. Here the CDR3 DNA reads TGTGCCAGCAGCCTTAGCCAGACAGATACGCAGTATTTT. This sequence joins TRBV7-9 and TRBJ2-3; the D is unclear. CDR1 and CDR2 from the germline V gene are SEHNR and FQNEAQ (reference sequence). Trimming took 5 bases from V and 3 from J, leaving 9 bases between them. This CDR3 has 13 residues.

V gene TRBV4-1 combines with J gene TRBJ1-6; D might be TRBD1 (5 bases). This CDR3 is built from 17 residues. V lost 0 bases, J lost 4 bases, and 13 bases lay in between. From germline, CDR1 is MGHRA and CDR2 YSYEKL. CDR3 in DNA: TGCGCCAGCAGCCAAGAAATCGGCAGGGCATATAATTCACCCCTCCACTTT. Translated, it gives CASSQEIGRAYNSPLHF.

Here the CDR3 reads CATSDPGLTEAFF. The CDR3 DNA reads TGTGCCACCAGTGACCCTGGCTTAACTGAAGCTTTCTTT. The V gene is TRBV24-1, the J gene TRBJ1-1; D remains unclear. Germline CDR1 is KGHDR and CDR2 is SFDVKD. The CDR3 totals 13 residues. With 4 bases removed from V and 5 bases from J, the gap between germline ends came to 10 bases.

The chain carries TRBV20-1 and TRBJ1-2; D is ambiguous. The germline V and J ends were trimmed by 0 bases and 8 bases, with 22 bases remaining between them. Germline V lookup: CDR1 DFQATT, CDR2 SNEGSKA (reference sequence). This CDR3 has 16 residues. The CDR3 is CSARDKRAPALFGYTF. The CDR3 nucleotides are TGCAGTGCTAGAGATAAGAGGGCCCCGGCGCTATTCGGCTACACCTTC.

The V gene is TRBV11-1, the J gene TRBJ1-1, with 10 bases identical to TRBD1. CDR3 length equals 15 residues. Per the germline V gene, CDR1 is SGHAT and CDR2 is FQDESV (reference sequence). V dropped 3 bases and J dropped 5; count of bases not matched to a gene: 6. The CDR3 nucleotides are TGTGCCAGCAGCTTTCTCCGGACAGGGGGAACTGAAGCTTTCTTT. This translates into CASSFLRTGGTEAFF.

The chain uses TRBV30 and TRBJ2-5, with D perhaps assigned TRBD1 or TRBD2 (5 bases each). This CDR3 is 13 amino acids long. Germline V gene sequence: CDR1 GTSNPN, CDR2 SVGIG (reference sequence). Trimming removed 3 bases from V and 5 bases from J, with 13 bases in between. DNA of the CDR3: TGTGCCTGGAGCGCCACAGAGGGGGAGACCCAGTACTTC. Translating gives CAWSATEGETQYF.

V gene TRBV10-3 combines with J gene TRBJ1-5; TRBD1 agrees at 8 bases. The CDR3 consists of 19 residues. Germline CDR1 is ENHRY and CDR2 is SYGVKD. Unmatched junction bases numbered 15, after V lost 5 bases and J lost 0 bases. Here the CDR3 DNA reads TGTGCCATCAGTACCAAATACAGGACAGGGCGTTATAGCAATCAGCCCCAGCATTTT. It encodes CAISTKYRTGRYSNQPQHF.

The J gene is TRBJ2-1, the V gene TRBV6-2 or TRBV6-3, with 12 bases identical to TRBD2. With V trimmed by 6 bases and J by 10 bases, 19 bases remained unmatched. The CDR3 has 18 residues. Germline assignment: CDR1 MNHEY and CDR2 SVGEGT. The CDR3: CASSSGTRLAGVSDEQFF. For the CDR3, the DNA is TGTGCCAGCAGCTCGGGGACCCGACTAGCGGGAGTTTCAGACGAGCAGTTCTTC.